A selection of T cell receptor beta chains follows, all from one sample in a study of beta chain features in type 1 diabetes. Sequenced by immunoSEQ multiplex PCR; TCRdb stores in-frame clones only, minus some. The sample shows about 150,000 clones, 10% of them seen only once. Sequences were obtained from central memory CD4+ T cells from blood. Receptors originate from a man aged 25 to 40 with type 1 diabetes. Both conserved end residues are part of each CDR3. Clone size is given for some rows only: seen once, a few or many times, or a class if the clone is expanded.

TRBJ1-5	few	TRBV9	CASGQNNQPQHF
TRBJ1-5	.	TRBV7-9	CASSWTHSNQPQHF
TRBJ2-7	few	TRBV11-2	CASSLGGVIYEQYF
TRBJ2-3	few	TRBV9	CASSVSGISTDTQYF
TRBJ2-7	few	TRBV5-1	CASSYDTTGGEVFEQYF
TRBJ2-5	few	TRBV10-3	CAIGSGVWETQYF
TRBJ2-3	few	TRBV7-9	CASKLASTDTQYF
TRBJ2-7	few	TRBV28	CASSLRELAGLKGSYEQYF
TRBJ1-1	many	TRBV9	CASSVGTRGDTEAFF
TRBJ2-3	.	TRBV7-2	CASSPSGTGGQYF
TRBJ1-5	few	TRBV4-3	CASSLGTVYQPQHF
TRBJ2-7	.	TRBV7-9	CASSLVGAVYEQYF
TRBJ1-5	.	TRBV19	CASSSPGQALSNQPQHF
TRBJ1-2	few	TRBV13	CASSLGQGLHYGYTF
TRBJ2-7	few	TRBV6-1	CASIRDRGTYEQYF
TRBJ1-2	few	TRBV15	CATSSRQGSNYGYTF
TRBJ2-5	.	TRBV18	CASSPGQGGDLETQYF
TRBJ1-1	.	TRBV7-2	CASSLVDRGEAFF
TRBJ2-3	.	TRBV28	CASSRGTGAANTQYF
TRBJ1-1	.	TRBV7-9	CASSLQGDTEAFF
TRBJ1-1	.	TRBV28	CASSNRKNMNTEAFF
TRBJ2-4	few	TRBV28	CASSLTGRDIQYF
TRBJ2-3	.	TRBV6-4	CASSDSGRGYTDTQYF
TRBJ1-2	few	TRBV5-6	CASSRDINYGYTF
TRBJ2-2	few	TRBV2	CASSVGEVTGELFF
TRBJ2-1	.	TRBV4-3	CASSHGTSNAILFF
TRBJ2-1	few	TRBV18	CASSPYGSGRAGYEQFF
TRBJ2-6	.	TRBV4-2	CASSQGLAGQSGANVLTF
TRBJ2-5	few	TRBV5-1	CASSFEGPIETQYF
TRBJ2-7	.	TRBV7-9	CASSFLQGNSYEQYF
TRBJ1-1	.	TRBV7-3	CASSLTTDTEAFF
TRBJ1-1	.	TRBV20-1	CSVGGDTEAFF
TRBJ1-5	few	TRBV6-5	CASSYSGGGNQPQHF
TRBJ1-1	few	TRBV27	CASRGDSEAFF
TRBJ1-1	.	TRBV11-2	CASSLDPGDTEAFF
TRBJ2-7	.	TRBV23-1	CASGPPYEQYF
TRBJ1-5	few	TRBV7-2	CASSLRQGHDQPQHF
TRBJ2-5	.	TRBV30	CAWSVASGSSVRETQYF